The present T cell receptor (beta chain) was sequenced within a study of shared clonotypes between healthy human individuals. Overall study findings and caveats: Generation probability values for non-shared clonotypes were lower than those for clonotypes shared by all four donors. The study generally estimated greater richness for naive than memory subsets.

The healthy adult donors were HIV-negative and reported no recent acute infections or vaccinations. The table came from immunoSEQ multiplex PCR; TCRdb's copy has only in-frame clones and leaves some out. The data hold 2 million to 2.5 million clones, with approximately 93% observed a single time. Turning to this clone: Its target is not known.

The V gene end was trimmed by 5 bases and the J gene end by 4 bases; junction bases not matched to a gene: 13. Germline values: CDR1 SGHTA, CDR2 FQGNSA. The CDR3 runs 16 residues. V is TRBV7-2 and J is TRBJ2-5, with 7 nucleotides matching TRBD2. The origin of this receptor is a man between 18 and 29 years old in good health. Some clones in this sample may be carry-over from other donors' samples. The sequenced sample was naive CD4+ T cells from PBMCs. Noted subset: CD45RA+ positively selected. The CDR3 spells CASSPDGVAGIETQYF. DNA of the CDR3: TGTGCCAGCAGCCCCGACGGGGTAGCGGGCATAGAGACCCAGTACTTC.